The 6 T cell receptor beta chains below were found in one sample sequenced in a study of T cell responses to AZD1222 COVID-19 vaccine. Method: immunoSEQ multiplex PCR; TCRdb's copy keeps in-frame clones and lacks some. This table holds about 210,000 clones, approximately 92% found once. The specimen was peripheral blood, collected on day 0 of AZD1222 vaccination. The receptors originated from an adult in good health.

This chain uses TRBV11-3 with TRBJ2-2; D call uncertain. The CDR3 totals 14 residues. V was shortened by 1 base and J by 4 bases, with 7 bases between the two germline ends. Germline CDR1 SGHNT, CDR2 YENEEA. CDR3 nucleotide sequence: TGTGCCAGCAGCTTAGGCAGTAGCACCGGGGAGCTGTTTTTT. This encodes CASSLGSSTGELFF. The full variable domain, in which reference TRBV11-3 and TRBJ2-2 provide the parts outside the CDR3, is EAGVVQSPRYKIIEKKQPVAFWCNPISGHNTLYWYLQNLGQGPELLIRYENEEAVDDSQLPKDRFSAERLKGVDSTLKIQPAELGDSAVYLCASSLGSSTGELFFGEGSRLTVL.

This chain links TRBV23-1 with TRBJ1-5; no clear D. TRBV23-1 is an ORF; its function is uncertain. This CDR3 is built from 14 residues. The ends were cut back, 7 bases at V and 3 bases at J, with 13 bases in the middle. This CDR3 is CASKKSRPNQPQHF. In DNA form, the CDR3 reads TGCGCCAGCAAAAAATCACGCCCCAATCAGCCCCAGCATTTT.

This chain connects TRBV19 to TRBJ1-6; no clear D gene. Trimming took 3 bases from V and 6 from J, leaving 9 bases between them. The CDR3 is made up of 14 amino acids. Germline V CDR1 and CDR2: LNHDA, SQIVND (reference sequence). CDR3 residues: CASSMRQPNSPLHF. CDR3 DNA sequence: TGTGCCAGTAGTATGCGTCAGCCTAATTCACCCCTCCACTTT.

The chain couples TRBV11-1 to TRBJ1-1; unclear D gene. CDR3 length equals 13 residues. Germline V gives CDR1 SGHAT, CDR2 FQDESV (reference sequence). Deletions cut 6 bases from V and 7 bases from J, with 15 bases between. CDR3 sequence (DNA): TGTGCCAGCAGGTTTCATCAAGGCGGTGAAGCTTTCTTT. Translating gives CASRFHQGGEAFF.

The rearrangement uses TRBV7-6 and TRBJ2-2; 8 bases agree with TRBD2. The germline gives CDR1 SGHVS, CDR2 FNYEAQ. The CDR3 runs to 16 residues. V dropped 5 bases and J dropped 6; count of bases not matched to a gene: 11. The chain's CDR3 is CASSQGTSLLSGELFF. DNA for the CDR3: TGTGCCAGCAGCCAGGGGACTAGTCTTTTGTCCGGGGAGCTGTTTTTT.

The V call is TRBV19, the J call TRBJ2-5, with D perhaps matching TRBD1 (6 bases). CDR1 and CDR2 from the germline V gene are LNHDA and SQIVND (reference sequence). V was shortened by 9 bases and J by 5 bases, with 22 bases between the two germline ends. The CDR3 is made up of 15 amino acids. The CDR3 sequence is CASKAAWTDGETQYF. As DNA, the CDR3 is TGTGCCAGCAAAGCGGCGTGGACAGATGGGGAGACCCAGTACTTC.